The entry below describes one T cell receptor (beta chain). This sample was included in a study of blood T cell repertoires in COVID-19. Across the whole study: There were acute and convalescent COVID-19 samples, and they came from the United States, Italy and Spain.

Study processing details: Reference gene primer amplification in the assay estimated nucleated cell counts. Sequencing used immunoSEQ multiplex PCR; TCRdb keeps in-frame clones, though not all of them. That table gives V, J and clone size, and the DNA gave D and trimming. This table holds about 180,000 clones, about 72% found once. This CDR3 spans 15 amino acids. The V and J ends lost 8 bases and 5 bases respectively, with 19 bases between them. Germline V gene sequence: CDR1 MNHEY, CDR2 SMNVEV (reference sequence). The participants were between about 18 and 89 years old and came from roughly 25 US areas.

This TCR came from a woman in her 50s who had recovered from COVID-19. This chain connects TRBV27 to TRBJ1-5; D might be TRBD1 (5 bases). Input material: PBMCs or T cells enriched from blood (not recorded which). The CDR3 coding sequence is TGTGCCAGCTCTATTTTCGCCCAGGGCCATCAGCCCCAGCATTTT. Translated: CASSIFAQGHQPQHF.